This is a list of T cell receptor beta chains from one sample in a study of identical twins. TCRdb reanalysed the 5' RACE reads using MiXCR and keeps one entry per CDR3 protein. This table has over 550,000 distinct CDR3 sequences, roughly 7.2% appearing once. This sample also appeared in a second study, on yellow fever vaccine responses in identical twins.

Sequenced input: PBMCs. These receptor sequences come from a woman younger than 30 in good health. The CDR3 runs from the conserved cysteine through the conserved F or W. Each record gives: clone size, J gene, V gene, D gene, CDR3 protein, CDR3 DNA. A D gene is named only where the DNA matches it firmly. The listing skips clone size in some rows; elsewhere it reads once, few, many or a size class.

clone_size: .; j_call: TRBJ2-5; v_call: TRBV5-6; d_call: TRBD2; cdr3_aa: CASSLLAGGEGATQYF; cdr3_nt: TGTGCCAGCAGCTTACTAGCGGGGGGCGAGGGGGCGACCCAGTACTTC
clone_size: .; j_call: TRBJ2-1; v_call: TRBV12-3/TRBV12-4; d_call: .; cdr3_aa: CASSKTTGVWNEQFF; cdr3_nt: TGTGCCAGCAGCAAAACCACGGGAGTCTGGAATGAGCAGTTCTTC
clone_size: few; j_call: TRBJ2-5; v_call: TRBV3-1; d_call: TRBD2; cdr3_aa: CASSPIAGVGTQYF; cdr3_nt: TGTGCCAGCAGCCCCATAGCGGGAGTTGGGACCCAGTACTTC
clone_size: few; j_call: TRBJ2-5; v_call: TRBV5-1; d_call: .; cdr3_aa: CASSLIGGEQETQYF; cdr3_nt: TGCGCCAGCAGCTTGATTGGGGGAGAGCAAGAGACCCAGTACTTC
clone_size: many; j_call: TRBJ2-3; v_call: TRBV25-1; d_call: TRBD2; cdr3_aa: CASSELRSGDTDTQYF; cdr3_nt: TGTGCCAGCAGTGAATTACGTAGCGGGGACACAGATACGCAGTATTTT
clone_size: few; j_call: TRBJ2-7; v_call: TRBV20-1; d_call: .; cdr3_aa: CSATKDLAGSEQYF; cdr3_nt: TGCAGTGCTACGAAGGATTTGGCCGGGAGTGAGCAGTACTTC
clone_size: few; j_call: TRBJ1-2; v_call: TRBV7-2; d_call: .; cdr3_aa: CASSFRTYGYTF; cdr3_nt: TGTGCCAGCAGCTTCCGTACCTATGGCTACACCTTC
clone_size: many; j_call: TRBJ2-4; v_call: TRBV5-1; d_call: .; cdr3_aa: CASSLDTKNIQYF; cdr3_nt: TGCGCCAGCAGCTTAGATACCAAAAACATTCAGTACTTC
clone_size: few; j_call: TRBJ1-4; v_call: TRBV6-1; d_call: .; cdr3_aa: CASSRRGPNEKLFF; cdr3_nt: TGTGCCAGCAGCCGAAGGGGTCCTAATGAAAAACTGTTTTTT
clone_size: many; j_call: TRBJ2-1; v_call: TRBV27; d_call: TRBD2; cdr3_aa: CASSLSSASGYNEQFF; cdr3_nt: TGTGCCAGCAGTCTGTCCTCGGCTAGCGGCTACAATGAGCAGTTCTTC
clone_size: few; j_call: TRBJ2-7; v_call: TRBV7-8; d_call: .; cdr3_aa: CASSPSGLYEQYF; cdr3_nt: TGTGCCAGCAGCCCCTCCGGGCTCTACGAGCAGTACTTC
clone_size: many; j_call: TRBJ2-3; v_call: TRBV7-6; d_call: .; cdr3_aa: CASSLVGSDTQYF; cdr3_nt: TGTGCCAGCAGCTTAGTAGGGTCAGATACGCAGTATTTT
clone_size: .; j_call: TRBJ2-3; v_call: TRBV11-2; d_call: TRBD2; cdr3_aa: CASSKDSGGVGDTQYF; cdr3_nt: TGTGCCAGCAGCAAAGATAGCGGGGGGGTAGGAGATACGCAGTATTTT
clone_size: many; j_call: TRBJ2-2; v_call: TRBV10-3; d_call: .; cdr3_aa: CAISESTVGELFF; cdr3_nt: TGTGCCATCAGTGAGTCGACTGTGGGAGAACTGTTTTTT
clone_size: .; j_call: TRBJ2-1; v_call: TRBV5-1; d_call: TRBD2; cdr3_aa: CASSYKRGSSYNEQFF; cdr3_nt: TGCGCCAGCAGCTATAAGCGGGGGAGCTCCTACAATGAGCAGTTCTTC
clone_size: .; j_call: TRBJ2-2; v_call: TRBV12-3/TRBV12-4; d_call: .; cdr3_aa: CASSSLGGGFTGELFF; cdr3_nt: TGTGCCAGCAGTTCACTGGGAGGGGGTTTCACCGGGGAGCTGTTTTTT
clone_size: few; j_call: TRBJ2-1; v_call: TRBV6-1; d_call: TRBD2; cdr3_aa: CASSRTGTSGIRFF; cdr3_nt: TGTGCCAGCAGCCGAACCGGGACTAGCGGGATTCGGTTCTTC
clone_size: many; j_call: TRBJ1-6; v_call: TRBV4-1; d_call: .; cdr3_aa: CASSQDISRGSPLHF; cdr3_nt: TGCGCCAGCAGCCAAGATATTTCTCGTGGATCACCCCTCCACTTT
clone_size: few; j_call: TRBJ2-5; v_call: TRBV15; d_call: .; cdr3_aa: CATSILAFRETQYF; cdr3_nt: TGTGCCACCAGCATTCTAGCATTTCGGGAGACCCAGTACTTC
clone_size: .; j_call: TRBJ1-5; v_call: TRBV3-1; d_call: .; cdr3_aa: CASSQQGTPPQPQHF; cdr3_nt: TGTGCCAGCAGCCAACAGGGAACCCCACCTCAGCCCCAGCATTTT
clone_size: .; j_call: TRBJ2-1; v_call: TRBV27; d_call: TRBD2; cdr3_aa: CASRTTQGLATVNEQFF; cdr3_nt: TGTGCCAGCAGGACAACCCAGGGACTAGCGACTGTCAATGAGCAGTTCTTC
clone_size: .; j_call: TRBJ2-3; v_call: TRBV20-1; d_call: .; cdr3_aa: CSARTGGVDTQYF; cdr3_nt: TGCAGTGCTAGGACCGGGGGTGTAGATACGCAGTATTTT